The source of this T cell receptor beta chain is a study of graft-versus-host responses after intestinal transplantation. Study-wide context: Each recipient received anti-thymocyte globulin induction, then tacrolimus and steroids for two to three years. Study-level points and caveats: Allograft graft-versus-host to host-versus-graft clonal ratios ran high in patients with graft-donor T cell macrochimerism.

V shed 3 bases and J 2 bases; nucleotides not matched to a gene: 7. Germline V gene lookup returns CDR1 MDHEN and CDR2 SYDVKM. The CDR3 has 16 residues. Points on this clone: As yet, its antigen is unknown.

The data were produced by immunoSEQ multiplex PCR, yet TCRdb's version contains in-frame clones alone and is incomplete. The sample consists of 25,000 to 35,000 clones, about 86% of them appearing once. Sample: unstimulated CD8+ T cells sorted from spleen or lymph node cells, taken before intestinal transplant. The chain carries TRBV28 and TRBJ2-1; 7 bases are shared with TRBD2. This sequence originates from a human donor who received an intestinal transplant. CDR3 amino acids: CASSFRPSGAYNEQFF. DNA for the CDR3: TGTGCCAGCAGTTTCAGGCCTAGCGGCGCCTACAATGAGCAGTTCTTC.